The clone carrying this T cell receptor beta chain has a handful of counts. These data originate in a study of blood T cell repertoires in COVID-19. In the original processing: For nucleated cells, counts were estimated from reference gene primer amplification. Generated by immunoSEQ multiplex PCR, the TCRdb table keeps only in-frame clones and is missing some. Clone size and the V and J calls come from that table; the DNA yielded D and trimming. The sample has roughly 30,000 clones, approximately 82% seen once; the top ten hold 7.4%. CDR1 is MNHEY and CDR2 is SVGAGI in the germline V gene. V lost 8 bases and J lost 0, with 11 bases in between. The CDR3 spans 13 residues.

The receptor was isolated from a woman in her fifties or sixties with acute or convalescent COVID-19. Sequencing was performed on peripheral blood. The genes are TRBV6-5 and TRBJ2-7, with D possibly being TRBD1 (6 bases). The CDR3 bases are TGTGCCAGCGGCAACAGGGCCTCCTACGAGCAGTACTTC. This sequence encodes CASGNRASYEQYF.